These T cell receptor beta chains were read from a single sample in a study of HIV-infected patients and healthy controls. In TCRdb, the 5' RACE reads were re-called with MiXCR into one record per CDR3 protein. Among approximately 25,000 distinct CDR3 sequences listed, about 8.7% were seen once. Sequencing was done on a sample of blood. Receptor source: an adult in good health. Both conserved end residues are part of each CDR3. The D gene is left open where the match is weak. Clone size, where shown, is once, few, many, or a class for clones that have expanded.

clone size,D gene,V gene,J gene,CDR3 protein,CDR3 DNA
many,NA,TRBV7-9,TRBJ1-2,CASSGFPLTYYGYTF,TGTGCCAGCAGCGGATTTCCATTGACTTACTATGGCTACACCTTC
few,NA,TRBV29-1,TRBJ1-2,CSVDGTDYGYTF,TGCAGCGTTGACGGGACGGACTATGGCTACACCTTC
NA,NA,TRBV7-2,TRBJ1-5,CASSSPFNQPQHF,TGTGCCAGCAGCTCGCCATTCAATCAGCCCCAGCATTTT
many,NA,TRBV2,TRBJ1-2,CASSSDSNYGYTF,TGTGCCAGCAGTTCGGACAGTAACTATGGCTACACCTTC
many,NA,TRBV4-1,TRBJ2-7,CASSTTGSAYEQYF,TGCGCCAGCAGCACGACAGGCTCAGCCTACGAGCAGTACTTC
many,NA,TRBV6-5,TRBJ1-5,CASSRSAYDSNQPQHF,TGTGCCAGCTCGCGTAGCGCCTACGATAGCAATCAGCCCCAGCATTTT
many,TRBD2,TRBV6-1,TRBJ2-4,CASSEIAGDPAKNIQYF,TGTGCCAGCAGTGAAATAGCGGGGGACCCAGCCAAAAACATTCAGTACTTC
medium-sized,NA,TRBV20-1,TRBJ2-7,CSAPNGALYEQYF,TGCAGTGCTCCGAACGGGGCTCTCTACGAGCAGTACTTC
many,NA,TRBV12-3/TRBV12-4,TRBJ2-5,CASSPVQGQGTQYF,TGTGCCAGCAGTCCGGTACAGGGTCAGGGGACCCAGTACTTC
many,TRBD2,TRBV5-1,TRBJ2-7,CASGIAGDQYEQYF,TGCGCCAGCGGAATAGCGGGGGACCAATACGAGCAGTACTTC
many,NA,TRBV4-1,TRBJ2-7,CASSKIVAIYEQYF,TGCGCCAGCAGCAAGATTGTGGCCATCTACGAGCAGTACTTC
NA,NA,TRBV6-2/TRBV6-3,TRBJ1-5,CASSTRVPNQPQHF,TGTGCCAGCAGCACCAGGGTTCCCAATCAGCCCCAGCATTTT
medium-sized,NA,TRBV7-2,TRBJ2-3,CASSLVGGTDTQYF,TGTGCCAGCAGCTTAGTCGGCGGGACAGATACGCAGTATTTT
many,NA,TRBV19,TRBJ1-5,CASSIHKGNQPQHF,TGTGCCAGTAGTATTCACAAGGGCAATCAGCCCCAGCATTTT
NA,TRBD1,TRBV5-6,TRBJ2-2,CASSAIGTGTGELFF,TGTGCCAGCAGCGCTATAGGGACAGGCACCGGGGAGCTGTTTTTT
medium-sized,NA,TRBV10-2,TRBJ2-7,CASRPGRTSYEQYF,TGCGCCAGCAGACCTGGACGGACCTCCTACGAGCAGTACTTC
medium-sized,NA,TRBV29-1,TRBJ1-1,CSAVLDFLTTEAFF,TGCAGCGCCGTATTGGATTTTTTGACCACTGAAGCTTTCTTT
many,NA,TRBV7-8,TRBJ2-7,CASSHWRAPYEQYF,TGTGCCAGCAGCCATTGGCGGGCCCCCTACGAGCAGTACTTC
once,TRBD1,TRBV5-4,TRBJ1-2,CASSLEGARVYGYTF,TGTGCCAGCAGCTTAGAGGGGGCGAGAGTTTATGGCTACACCTTC
few,NA,TRBV5-6,TRBJ1-6,CASSYDYNSPLHF,TGTGCCAGCAGCTACGACTATAATTCACCCCTCCACTTT
many,TRBD1,TRBV19,TRBJ1-5,CASSPGGSGQPQHF,TGTGCCAGTAGTCCAGGGGGCTCGGGTCAGCCCCAGCATTTT
many,NA,TRBV5-1,TRBJ1-1,CASTDPRQPNTEAFF,TGCGCCAGCACGGATCCGAGACAGCCGAACACTGAAGCTTTCTTT
medium-sized,NA,TRBV2,TRBJ1-1,CASSVGQFKAFF,TGTGCCAGCAGCGTCGGACAGTTTAAAGCTTTCTTT
NA,NA,TRBV19,TRBJ2-3,CASSRINTDTQYF,TGTGCCAGTAGTCGCATCAACACAGATACGCAGTATTTT
NA,NA,TRBV5-1,TRBJ1-4,CASSLIGERREKLFF,TGCGCCAGCAGCTTGATCGGGGAACGACGCGAAAAACTGTTTTTT
many,NA,TRBV27,TRBJ2-2,CASSLWGGPGELFF,TGTGCCAGCAGTTTATGGGGAGGTCCCGGGGAGCTGTTTTTT
NA,NA,TRBV20-1,TRBJ2-7,CSARDGGRNEQYF,TGCAGTGCTAGAGATGGGGGGCGCAACGAGCAGTACTTC
many,NA,TRBV20-1,TRBJ1-3,CSANPVAGAFPGNTIYF,TGCAGTGCTAACCCCGTAGCAGGGGCATTCCCTGGAAACACCATATATTTT
many,TRBD1,TRBV25-1,TRBJ2-7,CASSNPGTAYEQYF,TGTGCCAGCAGTAATCCCGGGACAGCTTACGAGCAGTACTTC
NA,NA,TRBV28,TRBJ1-1,CASSTQRGENTEAFF,TGTGCCAGCAGTACCCAGAGAGGGGAGAACACTGAAGCTTTCTTT
medium-sized,NA,TRBV25-1,TRBJ2-7,CASSDHALSYEQYF,TGTGCCAGCAGCGACCATGCCCTCTCCTACGAGCAGTACTTC
medium-sized,TRBD1,TRBV7-6,TRBJ1-2,CASSAEAPGQILGNYGYTF,TGTGCCAGCAGCGCCGAGGCCCCGGGACAGATTTTGGGGAACTATGGCTACACCTTC
many,NA,TRBV7-2,TRBJ1-1,CASSFGFRQRNTEAFF,TGTGCCAGCAGCTTTGGTTTTCGCCAGCGGAACACTGAAGCTTTCTTT
many,NA,TRBV27,TRBJ1-1,CASSQRTTTRNTEAFF,TGTGCCAGCAGCCAACGGACAACAACGAGGAACACTGAAGCTTTCTTT
many,NA,TRBV4-2,TRBJ2-2,CASSPTTETGELFF,TGTGCCAGCAGCCCTACTACCGAGACCGGGGAGCTGTTTTTT
many,NA,TRBV7-8,TRBJ1-4,CASGTEKLFF,TGTGCCAGCGGAACTGAAAAACTGTTTTTT
many,NA,TRBV20-1,TRBJ1-4,CSAPFTNEKLFF,TGCAGTGCCCCTTTTACTAATGAAAAACTGTTTTTT
many,NA,TRBV7-9,TRBJ1-2,CASSPRGVGGYTF,TGTGCCAGCAGCCCCCGGGGGGTCGGGGGCTACACCTTC
NA,NA,TRBV19,TRBJ2-7,CASSAGGTHYEQYF,TGTGCCAGTAGTGCAGGCGGGACACACTACGAGCAGTACTTC
many,TRBD1,TRBV28,TRBJ1-6,CASSRKGAATYNSPLHF,TGTGCCAGCAGTCGCAAGGGGGCAGCCACCTATAATTCACCCCTCCACTTT
many,NA,TRBV27,TRBJ1-1,CASSLQGRGTEAFF,TGTGCCAGCAGTTTACAGGGGCGGGGCACTGAAGCTTTCTTT
many,NA,TRBV5-1,TRBJ2-1,CATRPSSYNEQFF,TGCGCCACCAGACCGAGCTCCTACAATGAGCAGTTCTTC
many,NA,TRBV5-1,TRBJ2-5,CASSLEGFGTQYF,TGCGCCAGCAGCTTGGAAGGCTTTGGGACCCAGTACTTC
medium-sized,TRBD2,TRBV4-2,TRBJ2-5,CASSRGTSRQETQYF,TGTGCCAGCAGCCGCGGGACTAGCCGGCAAGAGACCCAGTACTTC
many,NA,TRBV20-1,TRBJ2-3,CSARVDLRVPGTDTQYF,TGCAGTGCTAGAGTCGACCTCAGGGTCCCGGGCACAGATACGCAGTATTTT
many,NA,TRBV2,TRBJ1-5,CASSPLGDSRNQPQHF,TGTGCCAGCAGTCCTCTCGGGGACTCGCGTAATCAGCCCCAGCATTTT
NA,TRBD1,TRBV5-5,TRBJ1-1,CARRQGLNTEAFF,TGTGCCAGACGACAGGGATTGAACACTGAAGCTTTCTTT
few,TRBD2,TRBV6-5,TRBJ2-3,CASSLTSSGGSTDTQYF,TGTGCCAGCAGTTTAACCTCGAGCGGGGGGTCGACAGATACGCAGTATTTT
many,NA,TRBV20-1,TRBJ2-3,CSPSPGTRTDTQYF,TGCAGTCCGAGCCCGGGGACGAGAACAGATACGCAGTATTTT
NA,NA,TRBV28,TRBJ1-1,CASMIGGWGTEAFF,TGTGCCAGCATGATCGGGGGTTGGGGCACTGAAGCTTTCTTT
many,NA,TRBV5-1,TRBJ2-5,CASSLEAPPAETQYF,TGCGCCAGCAGCTTGGAGGCCCCCCCTGCCGAGACCCAGTACTTC
many,TRBD1,TRBV2,TRBJ1-1,CASSPSQGGPRAFF,TGTGCCAGCAGTCCCTCACAGGGGGGCCCCAGGGCTTTCTTT
few,TRBD1,TRBV7-2,TRBJ2-4,CASSYAPGGYIQYF,TGTGCCAGCAGCTACGCCCCAGGGGGCTACATTCAGTACTTC
many,NA,TRBV7-2,TRBJ1-1,CASSLGAGAFF,TGTGCCAGCAGCTTAGGGGCGGGAGCTTTCTTT
many,NA,TRBV6-5,TRBJ2-7,CASSRTYTYEQYF,TGTGCCAGCAGCAGGACATATACCTACGAGCAGTACTTC